This T cell receptor (beta chain) derives from a study of cytomegalovirus exposure and HLA in healthy donors. This clone was counted between two and nine times. The CDR3 contains 12 residues. Germline CDR1 and CDR2: SQVTM and ANQGSEA. V was clipped by 4 bases and J by 4 bases, with 10 bases between them. PCR employed 60 Vbeta and 13 Jbeta primers. Here immunoSEQ multiplex PCR was the method, and the copy in TCRdb shows in-frame clones only, minus some. Of nearly 100,000 clones detected, roughly a tenth appear once; the ten largest clones hold roughly 4.7%. Material for sequencing was PBMCs. The V gene is TRBV29-1, the J gene TRBJ1-2; the D gene is possibly TRBD1 (6 bases). The TCR originated in a man in his fifties in good health and CMV-seropositive. Here the CDR3 reads CSVVDRLYGYTF. CDR3 in DNA: TGCAGCGTTGTCGACAGGCTCTATGGCTACACCTTC.